The rows below give T cell receptor beta chains drawn from one sample of a study of blood T cell repertoires in COVID-19. Clones were read by immunoSEQ multiplex PCR, and TCRdb kept only the in-frame ones, dropping some. The table has about 140,000 clones, more than 85% seen once. The sample taken for sequencing was peripheral blood. These receptors all come from a human donor in a cohort sampled during active COVID-19. Each CDR3 is given with its conserved first and last residue. D genes are given only for firm matches. Clone size appears in some rows only: once, few, many, or a class for an expanded clone.

cdr3_nt cdr3_aa clone_size d_call j_call v_call
TGCAGTGCTAGTGGACAGGGGGCTACTAATGAAAAACTGTTTTTT CSASGQGATNEKLFF - TRBD1 TRBJ1-4 TRBV20-1
TGTGCCAGCAGCTTTCAGACGGGGAACACTGAAGCTTTCTTT CASSFQTGNTEAFF - - TRBJ1-1 TRBV5-5
TGTGCCAGTAACCCGCAGACTGCCTACAATGAGCAGTTCTTC CASNPQTAYNEQFF - - TRBJ2-1 TRBV19
TGTGCCAGCAGCACCTTAGGGGGGGGACAGGGCTACGAGCAGTACTTC CASSTLGGGQGYEQYF - TRBD1 TRBJ2-7 TRBV7-2
TGCAGTGCTAGTGGCCGGCGGGGACAGGGGGCATCAGATACGCAGTATTTT CSASGRRGQGASDTQYF - TRBD1 TRBJ2-3 TRBV20-1
TGTGCCAGCAGCCAAGATTTTGGTAGCGGGGGCTACGAGCAGTACTTC CASSQDFGSGGYEQYF - TRBD2 TRBJ2-7 TRBV4-2
TGTGCCAGAAGCTTGGTCCAGGGGAGACAAGAGACCCAGTACTTC CARSLVQGRQETQYF - - TRBJ2-5 TRBV5-3
TGTGCCAGCAGCTTAGGAGGGTGGAGCTCCTATAATTCACCCCTCCACTTT CASSLGGWSSYNSPLHF few - TRBJ1-6 TRBV11-2
TGTGCCAGTAGTACGGGACAGGCGATAAACTATGGCTACACCTTC CASSTGQAINYGYTF - TRBD1 TRBJ1-2 TRBV19
TGTGCCAGCAGCGTAGGCGGCAGATACGAGCAGTACTTC CASSVGGRYEQYF few - TRBJ2-7 TRBV9
TGTGCCTGGAGTGTACTGGGGGGAAGCCAGCCCCAGCATTTT CAWSVLGGSQPQHF - - TRBJ1-5 TRBV30
TGTGCCAGTAGTAATCGCTACTCGAACACCGGGGAGCTGTTTTTT CASSNRYSNTGELFF once - TRBJ2-2 TRBV19
TGTGCCAGCAGTTCGGGGTACTCTAACACTGAAGCTTTCTTT CASSSGYSNTEAFF - - TRBJ1-1 TRBV6-1
TGTGCCAGCAGTTACTCGGACAGGGTTCCTAATGAAAAACTGTTTTTT CASSYSDRVPNEKLFF few TRBD1 TRBJ1-4 TRBV6-5
TGTGCCAGCAGCCCCGGGGGGAGCTCCTACAATGAGCAGTTCTTC CASSPGGSSYNEQFF - TRBD2 TRBJ2-1 TRBV7-2
TGTGCCAGCAGCTTGGCGCTTTATACGGGACTAGCGGAAGAGACCCAGTACTTC CASSLALYTGLAEETQYF - TRBD2 TRBJ2-5 TRBV7-2
TGTGCCAGCAGCCAAGGCGTGGTGGCAGGGAAGAACACTGAAGCTTTCTTT CASSQGVVAGKNTEAFF - - TRBJ1-1 TRBV3-1/TRBV3-2
TGTGCCAGCAGCAGACTACAGGGGGTCGGAATCCTGACTTTC CASSRLQGVGILTF - TRBD1 TRBJ2-6 TRBV5-4
TGCGCCAGCAGCCAAGACCGGGGTAGCTATGGCTACACCTTC CASSQDRGSYGYTF - - TRBJ1-2 TRBV4-1
TGCGCCAGCAGCCAAGTGGAGGGGCGCACCTACGAGCAGTACTTC CASSQVEGRTYEQYF - - TRBJ2-7 TRBV4-1
TGCAGCGCAGTATCTAGCGGGAGGGCCTACGAGCAGTACTTC CSAVSSGRAYEQYF - TRBD2 TRBJ2-7 TRBV29-1
TGTGCCATCAGCCCGACAGGGGTGAACTCCTACGAGCAGTACTTC CAISPTGVNSYEQYF few TRBD1 TRBJ2-7 TRBV10-3
TGTGCCACCAGTTCGCTAGCGGGAGGGGAAGAGACCCAGTACTTC CATSSLAGGEETQYF once TRBD2 TRBJ2-5 TRBV24-1